A selection of T cell receptor beta chains follows, all from one sample in a study of metastatic and nonmetastatic thyroid tumors. TCRdb re-called the PCR reads with MiXCR. The sample lists over 15,000 clones, about 26% occurring once. The sequenced sample consisted of tumor tissue. Receptors were obtained from a female donor with papillary thyroid cancer or a benign thyroid nodule (not recorded which). Some clones in this sample may be carry-over from other donors' samples. CDR3s include the opening cysteine and the closing phenylalanine or tryptophan. The order of the fields is J gene, D gene, CDR3 length, V gene, clone size, CDR3 protein, CDR3 DNA. The D gene is left open where the match is weak. Expanded clones are given a class, and other clones once, few, many or no size at all.

TRBJ2-1,TRBD2,17,TRBV6-5,.,CASSSTSGRRSYNDQFF,TGTGCCAGCAGCTCGACTAGCGGGAGAAGGTCCTACAATGATCAGTTCTTC
TRBJ1-6,.,13,TRBV6-5,medium-sized,CASSYSENSPLHF,TGTGCCAGCAGTTACTCGGAGAATTCACCCCTCCACTTT
TRBJ2-7,.,15,TRBV20-1,.,CSAREFTGISYEQYF,TGCAGTGCTAGGGAGTTTACAGGCATATCCTACGAGCAGTACTTC
TRBJ2-1,TRBD2,17,TRBV4-2,few,CASSQAPGLAIDNEQFF,TGTGCCAGCAGCCAAGCCCCGGGACTAGCAATCGACAATGAGCAGTTCTTC
TRBJ2-2,.,11,TRBV9,many,CASSVTGELFF,TGTGCCAGCAGCGTAACCGGGGAGCTGTTTTTT
TRBJ1-1,TRBD1,13,TRBV28,many,CASTYRGNTEAFF,TGTGCCAGCACATACAGGGGGAACACTGAAGCTTTCTTT
TRBJ2-4,.,15,TRBV6-1,many,CASSLRPAPGGIQYF,TGTGCCAGCAGTCTCCGACCCGCCCCGGGCGGCATTCAGTACTTC
TRBJ2-7,.,15,TRBV20-1,large,CSASRAVGGSDEQYF,TGCAGTGCTTCACGGGCAGTCGGAGGATCGGACGAGCAGTACTTC
TRBJ2-2,.,14,TRBV11-2,many,CASSLDRGPGELFF,TGTGCCAGCAGCTTAGATCGGGGCCCCGGGGAGCTGTTTTTT
TRBJ2-5,.,12,TRBV2,.,CASQATKGTQYF,TGTGCCAGCCAGGCTACCAAGGGGACCCAGTACTTC
TRBJ1-3,.,14,TRBV12-3/TRBV12-4,many,CASTPWGPGNTIYF,TGTGCCAGCACTCCCTGGGGGCCTGGAAACACCATATATTTT
TRBJ2-7,TRBD1,15,TRBV14,.,CASSRDRASSYEQYF,TGTGCCAGCAGCCGCGACAGGGCGAGCTCCTACGAGCAGTACTTC
TRBJ1-5,.,13,TRBV4-2,.,CASSQDSNQPQHF,TGTGCCAGCAGCCAAGATTCTAATCAGCCCCAGCATTTT
TRBJ2-1,.,16,TRBV11-2,.,CASRPSRYYPPNEQFF,TGTGCCAGCAGGCCCTCTAGGTACTATCCACCTAATGAGCAGTTTTTC
TRBJ2-5,.,14,TRBV7-9,many,CASSRRDNQGTQYF,TGTGCCAGCAGCCGCCGGGACAATCAGGGGACCCAGTACTTC
TRBJ1-5,.,13,TRBV30,.,CAWSGQINQPQHF,TGTGCCTGGAGTGGACAGATAAATCAGCCCCAGCATTTT
TRBJ2-5,TRBD2,18,TRBV5-1,many,CASSPGLAGDKFWETQYF,TGCGCCAGCAGCCCTGGACTAGCGGGGGACAAGTTTTGGGAGACCCAGTACTTC
TRBJ2-7,TRBD2,16,TRBV11-2,.,CASSHSWGTRVWEQYF,TGTGCCAGCAGCCACAGTTGGGGGACTAGGGTGTGGGAGCAGTACTTC
TRBJ1-2,TRBD1,14,TRBV6-6,few,CASSYIGGDYGYTF,TGTGCCAGCAGTTACATAGGGGGCGACTATGGCTACACCTTC
TRBJ2-5,.,12,TRBV6-1,few,CASSRKWETQYF,TGTGCCAGCAGCAGAAAGTGGGAGACCCAGTACTTC
TRBJ2-7,.,16,TRBV11-2,many,CASSLDYSGVPYEQYF,TGTGCCAGCAGCTTGGATTATAGCGGAGTCCCCTACGAGCAGTACTTC
TRBJ2-7,.,15,TRBV28,few,CASSSRVRGNYEQYF,TGTGCCAGCAGTTCCAGAGTTAGGGGCAACTACGAGCAGTACTTC
TRBJ1-2,.,15,TRBV20-1,.,CSARVGGGASYGYTF,TGCAGTGCTAGAGTAGGTGGGGGGGCATCCTATGGATACACCTTC
TRBJ1-4,TRBD1,14,TRBV7-8,many,CASSSRQGSEKLFF,TGTGCCAGCAGCTCCCGACAGGGTAGTGAAAAACTGTTTTTT
TRBJ2-3,TRBD2,14,TRBV19,medium-sized,CATQRGGPRDTQYF,TGTGCCACCCAGCGGGGGGGGCCTCGGGATACGCAGTATTTT
TRBJ2-7,.,15,TRBV20-1,.,CSARDPGGNSYEQYF,TGCAGTGCTAGAGATCCCGGAGGCAACTCCTACGAGCAGTACTTC
TRBJ2-7,TRBD1,16,TRBV15,few,CATSRGGQGFPYEQYF,TGTGCCACCAGCAGAGGGGGACAGGGGTTCCCCTACGAGCAGTACTTC
TRBJ2-2,TRBD2,17,TRBV27,many,CASSPLLAGVGTGELFF,TGTGCCAGCAGTCCCCTACTAGCGGGAGTGGGAACCGGGGAGCTGTTTTTT
TRBJ1-1,TRBD1,15,TRBV6-1,.,CASSPLGQPNTEAFF,TGTGCCAGTAGCCCACTGGGACAGCCGAACACTGAAGCCTTCTTT
TRBJ2-7,.,11,TRBV10-1,many,CASSGAYEQYF,TGCGCCAGCAGTGGGGCCTACGAGCAGTACTTC
TRBJ1-5,TRBD1,16,TRBV28,many,CASRLVSGTGNQPQHF,TGTGCCAGCAGACTCGTTTCCGGGACAGGGAATCAGCCCCAGCATTTT
TRBJ2-1,.,18,TRBV11-1,.,CASNTNLRAGDPYNEQFF,TGTGCCAGCAACACGAACCTTAGGGCAGGGGACCCCTACAATGAGCAGTTCTTC
TRBJ1-1,.,14,TRBV7-8,.,CASSLDSMNTEAFF,TGTGCCAGCAGCTTGGACAGCATGAACACTGAAGCTTTCTTT
TRBJ2-7,.,15,TRBV6-1,medium-sized,CASRVAPESSYEQYF,TGTGCCAGCAGGGTAGCCCCCGAGAGCTCCTACGAGCAGTACTTC
TRBJ1-1,.,15,TRBV6-1,few,CAGTAETASNTEAFF,TGTGCCGGCACTGCCGAGACGGCCTCGAACACTGAAGCTTTCTTT
TRBJ2-7,TRBD2,15,TRBV20-1,.,CSARERAGGKYEQYF,TGCAGTGCTAGAGAAAGGGCGGGGGGTAAATACGAGCAGTACTTC